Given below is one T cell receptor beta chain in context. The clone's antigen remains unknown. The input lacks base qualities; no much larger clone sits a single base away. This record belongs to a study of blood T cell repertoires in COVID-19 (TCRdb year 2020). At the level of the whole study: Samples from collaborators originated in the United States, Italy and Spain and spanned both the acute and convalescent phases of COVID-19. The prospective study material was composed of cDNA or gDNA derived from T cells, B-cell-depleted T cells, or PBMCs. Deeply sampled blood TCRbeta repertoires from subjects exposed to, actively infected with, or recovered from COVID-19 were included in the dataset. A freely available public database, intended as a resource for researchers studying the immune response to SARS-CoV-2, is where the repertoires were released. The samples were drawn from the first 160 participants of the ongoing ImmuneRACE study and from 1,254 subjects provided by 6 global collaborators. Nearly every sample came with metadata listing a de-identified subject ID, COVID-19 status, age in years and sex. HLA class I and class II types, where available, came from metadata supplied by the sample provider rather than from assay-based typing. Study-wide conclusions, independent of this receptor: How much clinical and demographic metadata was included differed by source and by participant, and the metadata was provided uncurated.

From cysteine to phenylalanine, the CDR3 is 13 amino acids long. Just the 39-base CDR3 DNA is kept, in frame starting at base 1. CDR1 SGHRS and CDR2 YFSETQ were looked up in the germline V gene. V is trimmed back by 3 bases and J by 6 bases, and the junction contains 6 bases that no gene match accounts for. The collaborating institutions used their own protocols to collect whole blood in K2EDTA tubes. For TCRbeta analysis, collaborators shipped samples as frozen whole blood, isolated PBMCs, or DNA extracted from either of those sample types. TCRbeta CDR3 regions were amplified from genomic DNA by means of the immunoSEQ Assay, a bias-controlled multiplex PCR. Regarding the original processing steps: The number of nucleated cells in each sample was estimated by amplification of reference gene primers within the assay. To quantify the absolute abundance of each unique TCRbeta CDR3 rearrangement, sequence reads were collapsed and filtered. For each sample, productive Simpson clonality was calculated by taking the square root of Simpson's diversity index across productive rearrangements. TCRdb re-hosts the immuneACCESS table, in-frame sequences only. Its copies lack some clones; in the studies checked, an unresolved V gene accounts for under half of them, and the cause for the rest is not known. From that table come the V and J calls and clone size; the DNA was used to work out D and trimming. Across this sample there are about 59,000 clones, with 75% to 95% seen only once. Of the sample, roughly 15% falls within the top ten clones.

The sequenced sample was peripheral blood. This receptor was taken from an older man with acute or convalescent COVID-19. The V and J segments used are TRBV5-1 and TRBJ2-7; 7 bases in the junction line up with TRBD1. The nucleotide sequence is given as TGCGCCAGCAGCTCCCGGGACAGAGGCGAGCAGTACTTC. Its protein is CASSSRDRGEQYF.